Presented here are 3 T cell receptor beta chains from one specimen sequenced in a study of cytomegalovirus exposure and HLA in healthy donors. The PCR used 60 Vbeta and 13 Jbeta primers. Data came from immunoSEQ multiplex PCR; TCRdb stores just in-frame clones and leaves some out. The sample holds approximately 130,000 clones; around 77% are singletons and the top ten take approximately 1.2%. Sequenced sample: PBMCs. All receptors come from a man in his forties or fifties in good health and CMV-seronegative.

The chain combines TRBV5-1 with TRBJ2-1; D unclear. This CDR3 spans 17 amino acids. V gave up 0 bases and J gave up 0 bases, with 13 bases separating them. Germline CDR1 SGHRS, CDR2 YFSETQ. Written as DNA, the CDR3 is TGCGCCAGCAGCTTGGCCTTATCCGGGTCCTCCTACAATGAGCAGTTCTTC. As protein: CASSLALSGSSYNEQFF.

The chain uses TRBV9 and TRBJ1-3; D remains ambiguous. V lost 0 bases and J lost 2, with 12 bases in between. The CDR3 covers 16 residues. Per germline, CDR1 SGDLS and CDR2 YYNGEE. CDR3 nucleotides: TGTGCCAGCAGCGTAGCTACCCCTTCGCCTGGAAACACCATATATTTT. It yields the protein CASSVATPSPGNTIYF.

The V call is TRBV18, the J call TRBJ2-2; no reliable D call. Germline V lookup: CDR1 KGHSH, CDR2 LQKENI. The germline V and J ends were trimmed by 4 bases and 3 bases, with 9 bases remaining between them. The CDR3 sequence is 14 residues long. CDR3 in amino acids: CASSLRSDTGELFF. CDR3 bases: TGTGCCAGCTCACTGCGGTCCGACACCGGGGAGCTGTTTTTT.